These 10 T cell receptor beta chains were sequenced from one sample in a study of graft-versus-host responses after intestinal transplantation. Processing of graft tissue released intraepithelial and lamina propria lymphocytes. Assay: immunoSEQ multiplex PCR; the TCRdb copy retains only in-frame clones and omits some. This table holds about 63,000 clones, about nine tenths found once. The sequenced sample was ileum tissue, obtained around 350 days after transplant. Receptors originate from a human patient who received an intestinal transplant, so some T cells may come from the graft donor.

A few counts support this clone. The CDR3 spells CASSLVRGALQETQYF. The CDR3 DNA is TGCGCCAGCAGCTTGGTTAGGGGGGCCCTTCAAGAGACCCAGTACTTC. The rearrangement joins TRBV5-1 to TRBJ2-5; tentatively, D is TRBD1 or TRBD2 (6 bases each). Germline V gene sequence: CDR1 SGHRS, CDR2 YFSETQ. Trimming removed 0 bases from V and 2 bases from J, with 14 bases in between. The CDR3 spans 16 residues.

The chain has TRBV5-1 and TRBJ2-4; no reliable D call. The CDR3 has 15 residues. V lost 0 bases and J lost 8, with 15 bases in between. Germline CDR1 SGHRS, CDR2 YFSETQ. The CDR3 reads CASSLAGPLDDIQYF. CDR3 nucleotides: TGCGCCAGCAGCTTGGCCGGACCTTTGGATGACATTCAGTACTTC. Combining the CDR3 with reference TRBV5-1 and TRBJ2-4 gives the whole variable domain KAGVTQTPRYLIKTRGQQVTLSCSPISGHRSVSWYQQTPGQGLQFLFEYFSETQRNKGNFPGRFSGRQFSNSRSEMNVSTLELGDSALYLCASSLAGPLDDIQYFGAGTRLSVL.

The J gene is TRBJ1-2, the V gene TRBV4-1, with D perhaps TRBD1 (5 bases). CDR3 size: 15 residues. Germline CDR1 MGHRA, CDR2 YSYEKL. Trimming removed 0 bases at V and 3 bases at J, with 11 bases between. CDR3: CASSQDAQGHYGYTF. CDR3 sequence (DNA): TGCGCCAGCAGCCAAGATGCCCAGGGACACTATGGCTACACCTTC.

This chain joins TRBV6-1 and TRBJ2-5, with D tentatively TRBD2 (6 bases). From germline, CDR1 is MNHNS and CDR2 SASEGT. The CDR3 is made up of 15 amino acids. V shed 5 bases and J shed 2 bases, with 15 bases lying between them. The CDR3, as DNA: TGTGCCAGCAGTAGATTCTTAGCGGCTCAAGAGACCCAGTACTTC. Protein sequence: CASSRFLAAQETQYF.

The chain links TRBV5-4 to TRBJ1-3; no clear D gene. Deletions cut 0 bases from V and 4 bases from J, with 11 bases between. Germline V gene lookup returns CDR1 SGHNT and CDR2 YYREEE (reference sequence). The CDR3 runs 15 residues. CDR3 bases: TGTGCCAGCAGCTTGGGAGCGAGGAAAGGAAACACCATATATTTT. Its protein product is CASSLGARKGNTIYF.

The gene calls are TRBV30 and TRBJ1-4; D not resolved. Trimming shortened V by 2 bases and J by 13 bases, and 17 bases separated the two germline ends. This CDR3 spans 13 amino acids. Germline V CDR1 and CDR2: GTSNPN, SVGIG (reference sequence). CDR3 coding DNA: TGTGCCTGGAGTCCCCGAGATAATGGGAGACTGTTTTTT. Amino acids: CAWSPRDNGRLFF. The entire variable domain, with the rest obtained from reference TRBV30 and TRBJ1-4, is as follows: SQTIHQWPATLVQPVGSPLSLECTVEGTSNPNLYWYRQAAGRGLQLLFYSVGIGQISSEVPQNLSASRPQDRQFILSSKKLLLSDSGFYLCAWSPRDNGRLFFGSGTQLSVL.

This sequence joins TRBV9 and TRBJ2-1; 7 nucleotides align to TRBD2. V gave up 3 bases and J gave up 4 bases; unmatched junction bases: 1. The CDR3 consists of 13 residues. CDR1 and CDR2 from the germline V gene are SGDLS and YYNGEE. CDR3 nucleotide sequence: TGTGCCAGCAGCGACGGGGGGTACAATGAGCAGTTCTTC. Its protein is CASSDGGYNEQFF.

This chain connects TRBV11-3 to TRBJ1-5; D unresolved. Deletions cut 1 base from V and 4 bases from J, with 8 bases between. CDR3 length: 14 amino acids. Per the germline V gene, CDR1 is SGHNT and CDR2 is YENEEA. The CDR3: CASSLGAGNQPQHF. CDR3 bases: TGTGCCAGCAGCTTAGGGGCGGGGAATCAGCCCCAGCATTTT.

V gene TRBV10-3 combines with J gene TRBJ1-3, with D unresolved. Germline V gene data show CDR1 as ENHRY and CDR2 as SYGVKD. The CDR3 spans 15 residues. The germline V and J ends were trimmed by 7 bases and 2 bases, with 15 bases remaining between them. The CDR3 loop is CAIKNNRQAGNTIYF. CDR3 nucleotide sequence: TGTGCCATCAAAAATAATCGACAAGCTGGAAACACCATATATTTT.

By share, this clone ranks as medium-sized. The chain employs TRBV10-3 and TRBJ1-3; the match to TRBD1 covers 7 bases. V was pared by 6 bases and J by 4 bases, with 9 bases of the junction left unmatched. The CDR3 has 15 residues. CDR1 and CDR2 (germline): ENHRY, SYGVKD. CDR3 in DNA: TGTGCCATCAGGACAGGGAATAGATTAGGAAACACCATATATTTT. This encodes CAIRTGNRLGNTIYF.